This TCR beta chain was found in a study of metastatic and nonmetastatic thyroid tumors. The wider study: Both malignant and benign thyroid patients supplied peripheral blood and tumor or nodule tissue samples, across which the repertoires of these patients were then compared.

Thyroid surgery was performed in patients who had received no treatment beforehand. In the authors' workflow: Researchers built a distant-metastasis classifier for papillary thyroid cancer that drew on CDR3 differences across clinicopathological groups. MiXCR re-clonotyped the PCR reads for TCRdb. TCRdb's processing, not the authors' own work, is the source of the V and J calls. This sample has roughly 28,000 clones, with 15% to 20% found just once. Regarding the study as a whole: As reported, TCR beta diversity in blood and tumor was significantly higher in malignant thyroid tumors than in benign nodules.

This clone was seen at least ten times. The antigen remains unidentified. The source material was blood. The source of this sequence is a female donor with papillary thyroid cancer or a benign thyroid nodule (not recorded which). Some clones in this sample may be carry-over from other donors' samples.

The CDR3 is CASTTTVGSYEQYF. As DNA, the CDR3 is TGTGCCAGTACCACCACGGTAGGATCCTACGAGCAGTACTTC. The rearrangement uses TRBV19 and TRBJ2-7; no clear D gene. The germline CDR1 and CDR2 sequences are LNHDA and SQIVND (reference sequence). The CDR3 has 14 amino acids. The ends were cut back, 7 bases at V and 1 base at J, with 14 bases in the middle.